Listed here are 13 T cell receptor beta chains from one sample, sequenced in a study of blood T cell repertoires in COVID-19. The assay was immunoSEQ multiplex PCR, and TCRdb's table has in-frame clones only and misses some. There are some 220,000 clones in the sample; 80% to 95% occur only once, and 0.83% lies in the top ten. The sample was peripheral blood. Source of these receptors: a young man with COVID-19, enrolled during active disease.

This clone has more than one count but fewer than ten. The chain links TRBV6-2 or TRBV6-3 to TRBJ2-7; D is perhaps TRBD1 (6 bases). Germline V gene sequence: CDR1 MNHEY, CDR2 SVGEGT. With 0 bases removed from V and 1 base from J, the gap between germline ends came to 10 bases. The CDR3 totals 15 residues. The CDR3 loop is CASSYSRQGSYEQYF. DNA for the CDR3: TGTGCCAGCAGTTACTCGCGTCAGGGGTCCTACGAGCAGTACTTC.

In this sample, this clone turned up a few times. The CDR3, as DNA: TGTGCCAGCAGGATGACAAGAACTAATGAAAAACTGTTTTTT. Encoded protein: CASRMTRTNEKLFF. The chain has TRBV6-5 and TRBJ1-4; D unclear. Germline V CDR1 and CDR2: MNHEY, SVGAGI. V was trimmed by 6 bases and J by 1 base, leaving 9 bases between them. The CDR3 spans 14 residues.

As concerns this clone: The CDR3 does not close with the conserved phenylalanine or tryptophan, likely indicating a read error. No DNA is shown, since the ends of the CDR3 on it are uncertain; the CDR3 is the one TCRdb lists. The chain joins TRBV30 to TRBJ1-5; the listed D gene, TRBD1, was not tested against the DNA. Looked up from germline, CDR1 is GTSNPN and CDR2 is SVGIG (reference sequence). The CDR3 is 12 residues long, counting both termini. The chain's CDR3 is CAWSVSTGPPPA.

As for this clone: The same CDR3 can be traced to other DNA sequences in this sample. The V call is TRBV5-6, the J call TRBJ1-3; D is ambiguous. The CDR3 is made up of 14 amino acids. From germline, CDR1 is SGHDT and CDR2 YYEEEE. Trimming cost V 2 bases and J 0 bases, with 6 bases left between them. CDR3 in DNA: TGTGCCAGCAGCTTACGGTCCTCTGGAAACACCATATATTTT. It is translated as CASSLRSSGNTIYF. The variable domain in full, completed from reference TRBV5-6 and TRBJ1-3, reads DAGVTQSPTHLIKTRGQQVTLRCSPKSGHDTVSWYQQALGQGPQFIFQYYEEEERQRGNFPDRFSGHQFPNYSSELNVNALLLGDSALYLCASSLRSSGNTIYFGEGSWLTVV.

The V call is TRBV27, the J call TRBJ2-5; D is ambiguous. V gave up 8 bases and J gave up 1 base, with 23 bases separating them. Germline lookup yields CDR1 MNHEY and CDR2 SMNVEV (reference sequence). There are 17 residues in the CDR3. For the CDR3, the DNA is TGTGCCAGCTCAAAGACCCTCGAGACTGCTTTCCAAGAGACCCAGTACTTC. It encodes CASSKTLETAFQETQYF.

This clone was found a few times. The sample contains more than one DNA sequence encoding this CDR3. This rearrangement joins TRBV3-1 (or the pseudogene TRBV3-2) to TRBJ1-1; maybe TRBD1 (6 bases). Trimming removed 3 bases at V and 5 bases at J, with 10 bases between. CDR1 and CDR2 (germline): LGHDT, YNNKEL (reference sequence). The CDR3 covers 13 residues. CDR3 coding DNA: TGTGCCAGCAGCCAGGGAGGGGGGACTGAAGCTTTCTTT. Translation: CASSQGGGTEAFF.

About this clone: The junction shows a germline mismatch at one end, possibly a read error. The chain's CDR3 is CTSAGQGASTPTNTEAFF. The CDR3 bases are TGCACTTCAGCGGGACAGGGGGCGAGCACTCCGACGAACACTGAAGCTTTCTTT. J is TRBJ1-1 and V is TRBV5-3, with TRBD1 identical over 12 bases. Being an ORF, TRBV5-3 has a function that is uncertain. The CDR3 spans 18 residues.

The chain links TRBV21-1 to TRBJ2-6; the table's D call TRBD2 went unverified against the DNA. TRBV21-1 is a pseudogene locus. The CDR3 consists of 14 residues. CDR3 sequence (DNA): TGTGCCAGCTTTTGGACTCCTGGGGCCAACGTCCTGACTTTC. Protein: CASFWTPGANVLTF.

This clone was counted once. This chain links TRBV10-3 with TRBJ1-2; TRBD1 is a possible D gene (6 bases). CDR3 length equals 14 residues. V was shortened by 3 bases and J by 4 bases, with 12 bases between the two germline ends. Germline V CDR1 and CDR2: ENHRY, SYGVKD. CDR3 loop: CAISDRGLRYGYTF. CDR3 nucleotides: TGTGCCATCAGTGACAGGGGCCTCCGCTATGGCTACACCTTC.

In its sample, this clone was seen a few times. The rearrangement links TRBV6-1 to TRBJ1-1; 11 nucleotides agree with TRBD1. V was clipped by 4 bases and J by 7 bases; unmatched bases: 17. There are 18 residues in the CDR3. Germline assignment: CDR1 MNHNS and CDR2 SASEGT. The CDR3 loop is CASSGTPGQGGQLGEAFF. The CDR3 DNA follows: TGTGCCAGCAGTGGAACTCCGGGACAGGGGGGTCAACTTGGTGAAGCTTTCTTT.

The gene calls are TRBV6-5 and TRBJ2-5, with a possible D match to TRBD1 (6 bases). The V gene lost 8 bases and the J gene lost 0 bases, with 10 bases spanning the gap. The CDR3 is 13 residues long. CDR1 is MNHEY and CDR2 is SVGAGI in the germline V gene. The CDR3, as DNA: TGTGCCAGCCTCGGACAGAACCAAGAGACCCAGTACTTC. This translates into CASLGQNQETQYF.

The chain uses TRBV14 and TRBJ2-2, with 10 bases that match TRBD1. The CDR3 length is 16 residues. CDR1 is SGHDN and CDR2 is FVKESK in the germline V gene. V lost 1 base, J lost 7 bases, and 6 bases stayed unmatched. The chain's CDR3 is CASSQGDRGIVGELFF. The CDR3, as DNA: TGTGCCAGCAGCCAAGGGGACAGGGGAATAGTCGGGGAGCTGTTTTTT.

The genes are TRBV11-3 and TRBJ2-1; TRBD1 is a possible D gene (6 bases). CDR1 SGHNT and CDR2 YENEEA come from the germline V gene. Trimming left V 5 bases short and J 0 bases short, with 11 bases between. CDR3 size: 15 residues. The chain's CDR3 is CASSQTGPSYNEQFF. As DNA, the CDR3 is TGTGCCAGCAGCCAAACAGGGCCCTCCTACAATGAGCAGTTCTTC.